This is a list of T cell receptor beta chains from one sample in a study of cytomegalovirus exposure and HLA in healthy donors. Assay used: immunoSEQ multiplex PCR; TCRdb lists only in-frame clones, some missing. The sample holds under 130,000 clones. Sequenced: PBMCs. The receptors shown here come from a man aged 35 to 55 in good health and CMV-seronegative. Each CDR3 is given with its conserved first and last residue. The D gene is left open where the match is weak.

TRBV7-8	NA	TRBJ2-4	TGTGCCAGCAGCTCCTCGGGTGCCAAAAACATTCAGTACTTC	CASSSSGAKNIQYF
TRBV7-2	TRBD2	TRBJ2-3	TGTGCCAGCAGCTTAAACGGCGGGGGGGCCCCAGATACGCAGTATTTT	CASSLNGGGAPDTQYF
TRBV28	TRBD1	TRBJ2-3	TGTGCCAGCAGTCTCTATGAACCGGGACAGGGAAGCACAGATACGCAGTATTTT	CASSLYEPGQGSTDTQYF
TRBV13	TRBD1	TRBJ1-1	TGTGCCAGCAGCATCGACAGGGGGCGATCGAGTGAAGCTTTCTTT	CASSIDRGRSSEAFF
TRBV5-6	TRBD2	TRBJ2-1	TGTGCCAGCAGTCTCGGACTAGCGAGCAATGAGCAGTTCTTC	CASSLGLASNEQFF
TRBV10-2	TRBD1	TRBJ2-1	TGCGCCACCGGGACAGGGGAAAACAATGAGCAGTTCTTC	CATGTGENNEQFF
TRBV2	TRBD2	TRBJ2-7	TGTGCCAGCTCGAGACTAGCGAGTTCCTACGAGCAGTACTTC	CASSRLASSYEQYF
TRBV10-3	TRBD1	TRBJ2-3	TGTGCCACCCAGGGACAGGGGGCAGATACGCAGTATTTT	CATQGQGADTQYF
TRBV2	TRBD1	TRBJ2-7	TGTGCCAGCAGCCACCCGGGACAGGGAACCTACGAGCAGTACTTC	CASSHPGQGTYEQYF
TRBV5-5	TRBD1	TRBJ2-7	TGTGCCAGCAGCCAGGGACAGGGAGACGAGCAGTACTTC	CASSQGQGDEQYF
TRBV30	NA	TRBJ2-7	TGTGCCTGGAGTGTACGGGGGATCACCTACGAGCAGTACTTC	CAWSVRGITYEQYF
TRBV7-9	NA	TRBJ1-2	TGTGCCAGCAGCTCCACAGCTTTCTATGGCTACACCTTC	CASSSTAFYGYTF
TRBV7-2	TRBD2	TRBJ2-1	TGTGCCAGCAGCTTCAGCGGGAGTGGGTACAATGAGCAGTTCTTC	CASSFSGSGYNEQFF
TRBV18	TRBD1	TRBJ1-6	TGTGCCAGCTCACTCCAACAGGGGACTCGTGGATCACCCCTCCACTTT	CASSLQQGTRGSPLHF
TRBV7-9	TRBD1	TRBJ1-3	TGTGCCAGCAGCTCCGACAGGGGGCTCGGAAACACCATATATTTT	CASSSDRGLGNTIYF
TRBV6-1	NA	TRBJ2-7	TGTGCCAGCAGTTTACAGGACTACCCTACCTACGAGCAGTACTTC	CASSLQDYPTYEQYF
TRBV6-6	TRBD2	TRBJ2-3	TGTGCCAGCAGCCAGACCCTAGCGGGGGGCACAGATACGCAGTATTTT	CASSQTLAGGTDTQYF
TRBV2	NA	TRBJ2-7	TGTGCCAGCAGTGAACTGGGCGCGGGGGCATACGAGCAGTACTTC	CASSELGAGAYEQYF
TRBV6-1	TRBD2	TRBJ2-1	TGTGCCAGCAGTACCGGGACTAGCTTAAATGAGCAGTTCTTC	CASSTGTSLNEQFF
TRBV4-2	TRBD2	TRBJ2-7	TGTGCCAGCAGCCAAGAGATGGGGACTAGCTCCTACGAGCAGTACTTC	CASSQEMGTSSYEQYF
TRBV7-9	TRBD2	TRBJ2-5	TGTGCCAGCAGCCACCCGACTAGCGGGGGGACCCTTCAAGAGACCCAGTACTTC	CASSHPTSGGTLQETQYF
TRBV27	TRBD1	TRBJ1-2	TGTGCCAGCAGTCTCTACGGACAGGGGGTTGACTATGGCTACACCTTC	CASSLYGQGVDYGYTF
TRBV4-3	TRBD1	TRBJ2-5	TGCGCCAGCAGCCAAGATATGGGACAGGACGGAACGACCCAGTACTTC	CASSQDMGQDGTTQYF
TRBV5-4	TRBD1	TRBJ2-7	TGTGCCAGCAGCTTGGGGGGACAGGGAACCTACGAGCAGTACTTC	CASSLGGQGTYEQYF
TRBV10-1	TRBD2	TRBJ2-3	TGCGCCAGCAGTGAGTACCCCTCCGGGGGGGATAGCACAGATACGCAGTATTTT	CASSEYPSGGDSTDTQYF
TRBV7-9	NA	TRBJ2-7	TGTGCCTCGTCGCAGGGGACATACGAGCAGTACTTC	CASSQGTYEQYF
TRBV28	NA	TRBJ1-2	TGTGCCAGCGGCTTCAGGGACTATGGCTACACCTTC	CASGFRDYGYTF
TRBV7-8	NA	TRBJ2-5	TGTGCCAGCAGCTTTGGCGGATGGGAGACCCAGTACTTC	CASSFGGWETQYF
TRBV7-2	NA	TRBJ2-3	TGTGCCAGCAGCGGCCTCGAGGGGGGCACAGATACGCAGTATTTT	CASSGLEGGTDTQYF
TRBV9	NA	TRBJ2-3	TGTGCCAGCAACGCCCCGGGAACCACAGATACGCAGTATTTT	CASNAPGTTDTQYF
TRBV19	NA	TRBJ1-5	TGTGCCAGTAGTTGGGAACAGGCCGGTGGTGGCAATCAGCCCCAGCATTTT	CASSWEQAGGGNQPQHF
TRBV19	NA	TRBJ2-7	TGTGCCAGTAGTAAGCGGTCCTCCTACGAGCAGTACTTC	CASSKRSSYEQYF
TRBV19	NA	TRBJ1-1	TGTGCCAGTAGTGGGTGGACGGGAGTGGTTACTGAAGCTTTCTTT	CASSGWTGVVTEAFF
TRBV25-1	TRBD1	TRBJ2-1	TGTGCCAGCCGGCCGACAGGGGGCAATGAGCAGTTCTTC	CASRPTGGNEQFF
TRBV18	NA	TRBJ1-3	TGTGCCAGCTCACCACAGCAGGACTACTCTGGAAACACCATATATTTT	CASSPQQDYSGNTIYF
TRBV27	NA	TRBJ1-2	TGTGCCAGCAGCCCCGGCAGGGGCGGCGGCTACACCTTC	CASSPGRGGGYTF
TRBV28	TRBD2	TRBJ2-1	TGTGCCACTTCCGGGGGAGGGAGTAGGTATGAGCAGTTCTTC	CATSGGGSRYEQFF
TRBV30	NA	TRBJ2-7	TGTGCCTGGAGTCTATATCCGGGACAAGCCTACGAGCAGTACTTC	CAWSLYPGQAYEQYF
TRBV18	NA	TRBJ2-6	TGTGCCAGCGCAAGCGGAACAGGGTCTGGGGCCAACGTCCTGACTTTC	CASASGTGSGANVLTF
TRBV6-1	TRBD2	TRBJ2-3	TGTGCCAGCAGTGATGGCCGGAGACTAGCGGGGAGCACGGATACGCAGTATTTT	CASSDGRRLAGSTDTQYF
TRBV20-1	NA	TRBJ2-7	TGCAGTGCTAGAGTCAGGGACGAGCAGTACTTC	CSARVRDEQYF
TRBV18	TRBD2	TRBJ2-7	TGTGCCAGCTCACCGACTAGCGGGAGATCACACGAGCAGTACTTC	CASSPTSGRSHEQYF
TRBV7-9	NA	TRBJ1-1	TGTGCCAGCAGCCTGACACTGAACACTGAAGCTTTCTTT	CASSLTLNTEAFF
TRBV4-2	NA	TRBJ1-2	TGTGCCAGCAGCCAAGAAAGGTCAGGAGGATCGGGCTACACCTTC	CASSQERSGGSGYTF
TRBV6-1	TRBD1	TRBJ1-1	TGTGCCAGCAGTGAGATGGACAGGGGAGACACTGAAGCTTTCTTT	CASSEMDRGDTEAFF
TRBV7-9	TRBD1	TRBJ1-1	TGTGCCAGCAGCTTAGAGTTAGCGGGACAGGGGTCCGCTTTCTTT	CASSLELAGQGSAFF
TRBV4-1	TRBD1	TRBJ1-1	TGCGCCAGCAGCCTGCCCCGGGACAGGGGTATTTCTGAAGCTTTCTTT	CASSLPRDRGISEAFF
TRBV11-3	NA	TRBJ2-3	TGTGCCAGCAGCTCCAACACTGGGCCGCAGTATTTT	CASSSNTGPQYF
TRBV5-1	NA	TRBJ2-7	TGCGCCAGCAGCCCGGAGGGGGCCTACTCCTACGAGCAGTACTTC	CASSPEGAYSYEQYF
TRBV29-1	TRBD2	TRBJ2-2	TGCAGCGGGACTAGCGGGGAACACCGGGAGCTGTTTTTT	CSGTSGEHRELFF
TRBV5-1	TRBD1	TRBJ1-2	TGCGCCAGCAGCAAGGGACAGGGGGTTGATAAGTATGGCTACACCTTC	CASSKGQGVDKYGYTF
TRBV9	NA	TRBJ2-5	TGTGCCAGCAGCGTAGCTGCGGGCGCGGAGTCAGAGACCCAGTACTTC	CASSVAAGAESETQYF
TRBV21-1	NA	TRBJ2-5	TGTGCCAGCACCACACCGTCAGGGAGGGGAGAGACCCAGTACTTC	CASTTPSGRGETQYF
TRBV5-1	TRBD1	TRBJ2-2	TGCGCCAGCAGCCTCGGACAGGGGGTCTTCGGGGAGCTGTTTTTT	CASSLGQGVFGELFF
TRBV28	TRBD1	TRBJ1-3	TGTGCCAGCAAAGACAGGGGCTCTGGAAACACCATATATTTT	CASKDRGSGNTIYF
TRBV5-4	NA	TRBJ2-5	TGTGCCAGCAGCTTGGTTAGCGCCGAAGAGACCCAGTACTTC	CASSLVSAEETQYF